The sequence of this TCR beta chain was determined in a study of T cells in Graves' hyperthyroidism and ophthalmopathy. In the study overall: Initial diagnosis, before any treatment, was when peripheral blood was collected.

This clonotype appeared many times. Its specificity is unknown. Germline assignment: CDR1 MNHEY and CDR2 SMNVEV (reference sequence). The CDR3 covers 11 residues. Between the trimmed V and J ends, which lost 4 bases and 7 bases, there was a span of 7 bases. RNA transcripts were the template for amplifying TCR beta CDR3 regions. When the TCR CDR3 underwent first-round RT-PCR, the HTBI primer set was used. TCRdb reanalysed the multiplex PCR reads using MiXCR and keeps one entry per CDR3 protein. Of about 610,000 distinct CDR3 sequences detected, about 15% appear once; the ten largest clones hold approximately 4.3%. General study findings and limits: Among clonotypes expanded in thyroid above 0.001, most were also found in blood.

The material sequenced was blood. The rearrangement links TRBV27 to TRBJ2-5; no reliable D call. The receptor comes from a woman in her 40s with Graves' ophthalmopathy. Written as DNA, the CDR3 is TGTGCCAGCAGTTCAGGCGCGACCCAGTACTTC. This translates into CASSSGATQYF.